What follows are 9 T cell receptor beta chains derived from one specimen sequenced in a study of spatial heterogeneity in lung cancer. Using its own MiXCR run on the 5' RACE reads, TCRdb lists one record per CDR3 protein. This sample yields 82,000 or so distinct CDR3 sequences, of which roughly an eighth are seen a single time; around 4.3% belongs to the top ten. Time point noted: sample taken at primary tumor resection. Tumor, nontumor lung or frozen PBMC supplied whole RNA, sequenced without sorting. The sample consisted of PBMCs, taken at surgery. These receptors were obtained from a male donor with early-stage non-small cell lung cancer.

The table lists this clonotype with many counts. The rearrangement joins TRBV25-1 to TRBJ1-4, with D perhaps TRBD1 (5 bases). This CDR3 is 14 amino acids long. Trimming shortened V by 4 bases and J by 5 bases, and 11 bases separated the two germline ends. Per germline, CDR1 MGHDK and CDR2 SYGVNS. This CDR3 reads CASSVRDGNEKLFF. As DNA, the CDR3 is TGTGCCAGCAGTGTCCGGGACGGCAATGAAAAACTGTTTTTT.

The chain joins TRBV3-1 to TRBJ2-7; D is possibly TRBD1 or TRBD2 (5 bases each). Between the trimmed V and J ends, which lost 7 bases and 5 bases, there was a span of 15 bases. The germline CDR1 and CDR2 sequences are LGHDT and YNNKEL (reference sequence). The CDR3 extends over 13 amino acids. The CDR3 DNA reads as TGTGCCAGCACCGGGGCAGGGTCGGACGAGCAGTACTTC. Its protein product is CASTGAGSDEQYF.

The gene calls are TRBV5-4 and TRBJ2-1; the D is unclear. V lost 4 bases and J lost 2, with 13 bases in between. Per germline, CDR1 SGHNT and CDR2 YYREEE (reference sequence). The CDR3 is 15 residues long. CDR3 region: CASSPDMNTYNEQFF. In DNA, the CDR3 is TGTGCCAGCAGCCCAGACATGAATACCTACAATGAGCAGTTCTTC.

This clonotype was detected only a few times. V is TRBV7-9 and J is TRBJ2-3; unclear D gene. Germline V CDR1 and CDR2: SEHNR, FQNEAQ (reference sequence). V was clipped by 3 bases and J by 2 bases, with 6 bases between them. The CDR3 loop spans 13 amino acids. CDR3 sequence reads: CASSFPVTDTQYF. The CDR3 nucleotides read TGTGCCAGCAGCTTCCCAGTCACAGATACGCAGTATTTT.

This clonotype was recorded at least ten times. The chain joins TRBV7-8 to TRBJ1-4, with D unresolved. V dropped 2 bases and J dropped 7 bases, with 5 bases sitting between them. The CDR3 loop spans 12 amino acids. Germline CDR1 SGHVS, CDR2 FQNEAQ. The CDR3 is CASSLQAEKLFF. The CDR3, as DNA: TGTGCCAGCAGCTTACAGGCTGAAAAACTGTTTTTT.

CDR3 amino acids: CASWGQGSDTQYF. CDR3 DNA sequence: TGTGCCAGCTGGGGACAGGGGTCAGATACGCAGTATTTT. The chain links TRBV25-1 to TRBJ2-3, with 10 positions matching TRBD1. CDR3 length equals 13 residues. CDR1 is MGHDK, CDR2 SYGVNS, per germline. The junction had 3 bases not matched to a gene; V was cut back by 8 bases and J by 4 bases.

In this sample, this clonotype turned up a few times. J is TRBJ2-1 and V is TRBV4-2; the match to TRBD2 covers 9 bases. After removal of 4 bases from V and 0 bases from J, the junction contained 7 bases not matched to a gene. Germline CDR1 is LGHNA and CDR2 is YNFKEQ. The CDR3 consists of 17 residues. CDR3 residues: CASSRASGADSYNEQFF. In DNA, the CDR3 is TGTGCCAGCAGCCGAGCTAGCGGGGCCGACTCCTACAATGAGCAGTTCTTC.

J is TRBJ2-3 and V is TRBV7-2, with D perhaps matching TRBD1 or TRBD2 (5 bases each). Looked up from germline, CDR1 is SGHTA and CDR2 is FQGNSA. This CDR3 is built from 18 residues. Trimming removed 0 bases at V and 2 bases at J, with 18 bases between. CDR3 region: CASSLARVQGSHTDTQYF. In nucleotides, the CDR3 is TGTGCCAGCAGCTTAGCGAGGGTGCAGGGAAGTCACACAGATACGCAGTATTTT.

This chain uses TRBV7-3 with TRBJ2-4; D is undetermined. The germline V gene has CDR1 SGHTA and CDR2 FQGTGA. The CDR3 consists of 15 residues. The ends were cut back, 0 bases at V and 0 bases at J, with 6 bases in the middle. CDR3 nucleotides: TGTGCCAGCAGCTTAACAAACCTAGCCAAAAACATTCAGTACTTC. As protein: CASSLTNLAKNIQYF.